The 8 T cell receptor beta chains listed next were all sequenced from one sample in a study of T cells after yellow fever vaccination. TCRdb independently ran MiXCR on the 5' RACE reads; one entry per CDR3 protein. Of about 96,000 distinct CDR3 sequences listed, roughly 10% are singletons. Sequencing was performed on CD8+ T cells not binding an NS4B(214-222) dextramer, sorted from PBMCs, taken less than 18 days after the first yellow fever vaccination. Receptors originate from a man between 18 and 35 years old who received the YFV17D yellow fever vaccine.

This clonotype was picked up many times. This rearrangement joins TRBV29-1 to TRBJ1-2; D gene uncertain. The V gene's germline CDR1 is SQVTM and CDR2 ANQGSEA. This CDR3 is 14 amino acids long. With 3 bases removed from V and 6 bases from J, the gap between germline ends came to 17 bases. The CDR3 is CSVDFVADPHGYTF. CDR3 nucleotide sequence: TGCAGCGTTGATTTTGTGGCAGACCCTCATGGCTACACCTTC.

The chain is built from TRBV12-3 or TRBV12-4 and TRBJ2-5; TRBD1 is a possible D gene (5 bases). The CDR3 covers 13 residues. The ends were cut back, 8 bases at V and 1 base at J, with 11 bases in the middle. The DNA of the CDR3 is TGTGCCAGCCTCTCAGGGCTCCAAGAGACCCAGTACTTC. It translates to CASLSGLQETQYF.

Ten or more counts support this clonotype. The J gene is TRBJ2-1, the V gene TRBV5-1; TRBD1 is a possible D gene (6 bases). V dropped 5 bases and J dropped 0 bases, with 24 bases sitting between them. The CDR3 has 19 residues. Germline CDR1 reads SGHRS; CDR2 reads YFSETQ. CDR3 protein: CASSQELRDIWSSYNEQFF. The CDR3 DNA reads TGCGCCAGCAGTCAAGAACTACGGGACATCTGGAGCTCCTACAATGAGCAGTTCTTC.

This clonotype has a handful of counts. CDR3 coding DNA: TGCGCCAGCAGCCAAGATCGGCGGGCGGTATCACTAGCCAAAAACATTCAGTACTTC. Its translation: CASSQDRRAVSLAKNIQYF. The chain uses TRBV4-3 and TRBJ2-4; weak D call: TRBD2 (5 bases). The V gene's germline CDR1 is LGHNA and CDR2 YSLEER. The V end lost 0 bases, the J end lost 0 bases, and 18 bases lay between the germline ends. The CDR3 spans 19 residues.

Comments on this clonotype: Just one base apart from a much larger clone, this may be a read error. This rearrangement joins TRBV29-1 to TRBJ1-1, with TRBD1 as a possible D gene (6 bases). Trimming removed 7 bases from V and 8 bases from J, with 11 bases in between. Germline CDR1 SQVTM, CDR2 ANQGSEA. The CDR3 totals 10 residues. DNA for the CDR3: TGCAGCGGGAAACAGGGAGAAGCTTTCTTT. It translates to CSGKQGEAFF. Drawing the rest from reference TRBV29-1 and TRBJ1-1, the complete variable domain is SAVISQKPSRDICQRGTSLTIQCQVDSQVTMMFWYRQQPGQSLTLIATANQGSEATYESGFVIDKFPISRPNLTFSTLTVSNMSPEDSSIYLCSGKQGEAFFGQGTRLTVV.

This clonotype was seen many times. This chain uses TRBV7-6 with TRBJ1-5, with D possibly TRBD1 on 6 matching bases. Germline CDR1 reads SGHVS; CDR2 reads FNYEAQ. There are 15 residues in the CDR3. Trimming shortened V by 5 bases and J by 4 bases, and 15 bases separated the two germline ends. The CDR3 DNA follows: TGTGCCAGCAGCCTATCCGGGACATCAAATCAGCCCCAGCATTTT. It encodes CASSLSGTSNQPQHF.

This chain joins TRBV5-6 and TRBJ1-5; D not certain. The CDR3 is 14 amino acids. The germline V gene has CDR1 SGHDT and CDR2 YYEEEE. Trimming stripped 0 bases from V and 0 bases from J, with 4 bases between. The CDR3 here is CASSLGVSNQPQHF. The CDR3 DNA follows: TGTGCCAGCAGCTTGGGAGTTAGCAATCAGCCCCAGCATTTT.

The CDR3 nucleotides read TGTGCCAGCAGCTTAGATAGGGCGCGCCGGGATGGCTACACCTTC. Translating gives CASSLDRARRDGYTF. This chain connects TRBV7-2 to TRBJ1-2; D unclear. The CDR3 spans 15 residues. Germline CDR1 reads SGHTA; CDR2 reads FQGNSA. With 1 base removed from V and 6 bases from J, the gap between germline ends came to 15 bases. Looking up the rest from reference TRBV7-2 and TRBJ1-2 gives the full variable domain: GAGVSQSPSNKVTEKGKDVELRCDPISGHTALYWYRQSLGQGLEFLIYFQGNSAPDKSGLPSDRFSAERTGGSVSTLTIQRTQQEDSAVYLCASSLDRARRDGYTFGSGTRLTVV.